This TCR beta chain emerged from a study of cytomegalovirus exposure and HLA in healthy donors. Turning to this clone: Its antigen is unknown.

With 60 Vbeta and 13 Jbeta primers, the PCR was carried out. Clones were sequenced by immunoSEQ multiplex PCR, and TCRdb holds only the in-frame ones, with some missing. The sample records roughly 130,000 clones, 74% being singletons. The germline V gene encodes CDR1 SQVTM and CDR2 ANQGSEA. V shed 7 bases, J shed 7 bases, and the junction held 6 bases outside the gene matches. This CDR3 contains 11 residues. Broader study findings: In a later analysis, V- and J-gene trimming of beta chains associated with a DCLRE1C missense variant, replicated independently. The majority of TCR sequences were rare, yet some public TCRs appeared in many donors.

The rearrangement uses TRBV29-1 and TRBJ1-2, with TRBD1 matching over 7 bases. Sequencing was carried out using PBMCs. The receptor was isolated from a woman aged 50 to 60 in good health and CMV-seropositive. CDR3 nucleotides: TGCAGCGCTCACGGACAGGCTGGCTACACCTTC. Its translation is CSAHGQAGYTF.